The T cell receptor (beta chain) under discussion was sequenced for a study of blood T cells in healthy people across ages. Study observations and caveats: PBMC samples, being unsorted, prevented any conclusive comparison of naive and antigen-experienced cells.

With regard to this clonotype: Its antigen is as yet unknown. One junction end does not reproduce the germline sequence, and a read error may be involved.

The CDR3 spans 13 residues. CDR1 and CDR2 (germline): SQVTM, ANQGSEA. Per-sample PBMC isolation yielded at least 7 million cells. The authors ran a second PCR of 7 to 11 cycles using a sample-barcoded 5' primer and a J-beta primer mix. At least 2.5 million CDR3-containing paired-end reads were obtained per sample. TCRdb re-called the 5' RACE reads through MiXCR, storing one row per CDR3 protein. The table includes 1.8 million or so distinct CDR3 sequences, about two fifths detected once. The origin of this receptor is a human donor in good health. Input material: blood. V and J are TRBV29-1 and TRBJ1-2; 7 nucleotides match TRBD1. CDR3 protein: CSVETGEAYGHTF. The CDR3 DNA sequence: TGCAGCGTTGAAACAGGGGAGGCCTATGGCCACACCTTC.